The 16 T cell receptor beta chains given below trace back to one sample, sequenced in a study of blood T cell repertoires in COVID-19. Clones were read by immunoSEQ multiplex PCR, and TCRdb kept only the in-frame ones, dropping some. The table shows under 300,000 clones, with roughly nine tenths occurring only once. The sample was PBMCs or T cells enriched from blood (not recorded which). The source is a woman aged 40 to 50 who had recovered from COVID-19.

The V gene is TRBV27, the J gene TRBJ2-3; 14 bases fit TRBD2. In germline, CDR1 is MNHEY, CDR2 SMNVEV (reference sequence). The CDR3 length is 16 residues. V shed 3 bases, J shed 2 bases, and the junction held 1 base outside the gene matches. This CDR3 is CASSLGLAGVTDTQYF. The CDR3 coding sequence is TGTGCCAGCAGTTTGGGACTAGCGGGAGTCACAGATACGCAGTATTTT.

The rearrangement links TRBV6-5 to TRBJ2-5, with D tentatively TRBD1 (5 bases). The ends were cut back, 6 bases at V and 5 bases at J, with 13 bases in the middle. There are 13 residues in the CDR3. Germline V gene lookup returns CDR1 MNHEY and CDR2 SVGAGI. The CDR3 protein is CASSQGLVETQYF. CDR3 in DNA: TGTGCCAGCAGCCAGGGCCTTGTGGAGACCCAGTACTTC.

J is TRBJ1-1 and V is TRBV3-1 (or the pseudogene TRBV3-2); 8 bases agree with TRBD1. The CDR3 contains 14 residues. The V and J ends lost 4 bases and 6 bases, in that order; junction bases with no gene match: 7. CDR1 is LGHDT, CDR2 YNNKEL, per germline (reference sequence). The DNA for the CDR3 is TGTGCCAGCAGCCGGACAGGGTTTGTCCCTGAAGCTTTCTTT. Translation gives CASSRTGFVPEAFF.

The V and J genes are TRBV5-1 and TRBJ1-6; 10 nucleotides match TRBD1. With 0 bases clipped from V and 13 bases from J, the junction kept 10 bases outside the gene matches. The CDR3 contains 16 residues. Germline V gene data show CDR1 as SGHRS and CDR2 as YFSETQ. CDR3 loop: CASSLDRRTGGRPLHF. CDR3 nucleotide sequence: TGCGCCAGCAGCTTGGATAGGCGGACAGGGGGTCGTCCCCTCCACTTT.

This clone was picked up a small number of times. The CDR3 loop is CASRPQLSNYGYTF. The CDR3 DNA is TGTGCCAGCAGGCCACAGTTGTCTAACTATGGCTACACCTTC. The chain uses TRBV2 and TRBJ1-2; D is ambiguous. CDR3 length: 14 residues. The V end was cut by 6 bases, the J end by 0 bases, with 11 bases between. CDR1 and CDR2 (germline): SNHLY, FYNNEI.

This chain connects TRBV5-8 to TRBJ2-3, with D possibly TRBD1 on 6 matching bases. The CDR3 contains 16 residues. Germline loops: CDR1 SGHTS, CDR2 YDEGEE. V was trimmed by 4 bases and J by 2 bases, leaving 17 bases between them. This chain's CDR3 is CASSDIQQGYTDTQYF. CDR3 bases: TGTGCCAGCAGCGATATTCAACAGGGCTACACAGATACGCAGTATTTT.

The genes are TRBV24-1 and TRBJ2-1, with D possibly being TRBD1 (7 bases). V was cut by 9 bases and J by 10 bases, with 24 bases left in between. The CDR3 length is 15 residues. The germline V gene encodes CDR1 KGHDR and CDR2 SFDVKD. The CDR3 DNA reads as TGTGCCACCCGGGGGAACAGGGGCCGACAAGGGGAGCAGTTCTTC. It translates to CATRGNRGRQGEQFF.

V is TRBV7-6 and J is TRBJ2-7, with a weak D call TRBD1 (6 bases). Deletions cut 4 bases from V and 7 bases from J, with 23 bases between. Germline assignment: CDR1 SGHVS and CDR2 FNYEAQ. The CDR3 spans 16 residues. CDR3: CASSYHPHRVRGEQYF. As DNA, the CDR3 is TGTGCCAGCAGCTACCATCCGCACAGGGTACGAGGGGAGCAGTACTTC.

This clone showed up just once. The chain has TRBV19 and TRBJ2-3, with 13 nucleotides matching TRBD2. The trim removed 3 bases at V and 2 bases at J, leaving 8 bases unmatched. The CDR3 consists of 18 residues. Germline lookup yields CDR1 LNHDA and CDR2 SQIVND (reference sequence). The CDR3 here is CASSMSGLAGPLTDTQYF. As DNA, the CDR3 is TGTGCCAGTAGTATGTCGGGACTAGCGGGGCCCCTCACAGATACGCAGTATTTT. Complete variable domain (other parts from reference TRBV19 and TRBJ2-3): DGGITQSPKYLFRKEGQNVTLSCEQNLNHDAMYWYRQDPGQGLRLIYYSQIVNDFQKGDIAEGYSVSREKKESFPLTVTSAQKNPTAFYLCASSMSGLAGPLTDTQYFGPGTRLTVL.

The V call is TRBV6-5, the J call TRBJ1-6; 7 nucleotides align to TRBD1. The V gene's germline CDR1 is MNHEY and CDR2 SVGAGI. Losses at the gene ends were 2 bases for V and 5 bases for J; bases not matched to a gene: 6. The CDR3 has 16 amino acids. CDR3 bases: TGTGCCAGCAGTTACCTTGGGACAGATAATAATTCACCCCTCCACTTT. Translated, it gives CASSYLGTDNNSPLHF.

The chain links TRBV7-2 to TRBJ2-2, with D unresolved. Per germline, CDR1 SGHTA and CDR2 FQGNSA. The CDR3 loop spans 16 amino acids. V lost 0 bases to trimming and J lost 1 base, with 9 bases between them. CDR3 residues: CASSLAAGWNTGELFF. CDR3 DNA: TGTGCCAGCAGCTTAGCCGCAGGTTGGAACACCGGGGAGCTGTTTTTT.

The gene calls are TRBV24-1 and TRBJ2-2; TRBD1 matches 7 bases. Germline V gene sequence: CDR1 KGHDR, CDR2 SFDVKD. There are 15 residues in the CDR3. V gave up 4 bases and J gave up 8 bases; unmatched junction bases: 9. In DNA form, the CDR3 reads TGTGCCACCAGTGAGTCCGGGACAGCTCCGGGGGAGCTGTTTTTT. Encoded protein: CATSESGTAPGELFF.

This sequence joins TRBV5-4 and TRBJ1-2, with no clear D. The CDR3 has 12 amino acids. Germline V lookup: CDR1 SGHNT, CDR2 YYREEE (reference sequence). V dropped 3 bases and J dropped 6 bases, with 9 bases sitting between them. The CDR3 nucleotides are TGTGCCAGCAGCTCGCTCCAGGATGGCTACACCTTC. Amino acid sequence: CASSSLQDGYTF.

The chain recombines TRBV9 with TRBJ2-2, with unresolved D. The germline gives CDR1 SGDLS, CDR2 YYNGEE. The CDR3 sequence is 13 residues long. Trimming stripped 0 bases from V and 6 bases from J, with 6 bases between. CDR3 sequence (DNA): TGTGCCAGCAGCGTAGAATCGGCCGGGGAGCTGTTTTTT. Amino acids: CASSVESAGELFF.

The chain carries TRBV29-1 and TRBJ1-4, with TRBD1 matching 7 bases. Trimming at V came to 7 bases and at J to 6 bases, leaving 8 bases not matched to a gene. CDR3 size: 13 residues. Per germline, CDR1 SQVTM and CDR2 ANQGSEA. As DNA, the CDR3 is TGCAGCGCCATCAGGGGGACAGATGAAAAACTGTTTTTT. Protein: CSAIRGTDEKLFF.

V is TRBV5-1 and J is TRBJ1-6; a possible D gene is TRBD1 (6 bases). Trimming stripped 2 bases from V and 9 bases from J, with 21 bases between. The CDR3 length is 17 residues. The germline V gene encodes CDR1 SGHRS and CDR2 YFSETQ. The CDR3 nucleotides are TGCGCCAGCAGCTTTGGAGCGGGGGGCGCCTCGGGTTCACCCCTCCACTTT. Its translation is CASSFGAGGASGSPLHF.